This T cell receptor beta chain emerged from a study of cytomegalovirus exposure and HLA in healthy donors. Study summary: The use of the same platform for the approximately 130 validation repertoires and the 550 to 850 first-cohort repertoires was reported by a later analysis. Study-wide results and limits: Listed as cytomegalovirus-associated were 150 to 200 TCR beta chains.

It was the 120-subject validation cohort, separate from the approximately 700-subject first cohort, to which the donors belonged. This CDR3 contains 14 residues. Per the germline V gene, CDR1 is SEHNR and CDR2 is FQNEAQ (reference sequence). The V and J ends lost 0 bases and 2 bases respectively, with 7 bases between them. For this clone: Antigen specificity is unknown.

Produced via immunoSEQ multiplex PCR; TCRdb's table is partial and in-frame only. The repertoire has 250,000 to 350,000 clones, roughly 88% of them found once; the top ten carry roughly 0.8%. The chain is built from TRBV7-9 and TRBJ1-2, with D hard to call. The clonotype originates from a woman under 30 in good health and CMV-seronegative. The sequencing sample was made of PBMCs. The CDR3 loop reads CASSLAPENYGYTF. CDR3 DNA: TGTGCCAGCAGCTTAGCTCCGGAGAACTATGGCTACACCTTC.